Listed below are T cell receptor beta chains from one sample, sequenced in a study of shared clonotypes between healthy human individuals. TCRdb's copy holds only in-frame clones and misses some; the assay was immunoSEQ multiplex PCR. The table includes 550,000 to 800,000 clones, around 72% detected once. Sequenced sample: memory CD4+ T cells sorted from blood. The receptor source for this set is a woman aged 25 to 39 in good health. Each CDR3 is given with its conserved first and last residue. A D gene is named only where the DNA matches it firmly. Clone size, where shown, is once, few, many, or a class for clones that have expanded.

D gene: .; J gene: TRBJ1-3; V gene: TRBV28; clone size: .; CDR3 DNA: TGTGCCAGCGTTGTGTCCACGGGTTCTGGAAACACCATATATTTT; CDR3 protein: CASVVSTGSGNTIYF
D gene: TRBD1; J gene: TRBJ1-5; V gene: TRBV28; clone size: .; CDR3 DNA: TGTGCCAGCAGTTTACGGACAGGGGGGGCGGCCCAGCATTTT; CDR3 protein: CASSLRTGGAAQHF
D gene: .; J gene: TRBJ1-1; V gene: TRBV6-1; clone size: .; CDR3 DNA: TGTGCCAGCGAAGCGAACACTGAAGCTTTCTTT; CDR3 protein: CASEANTEAFF
D gene: .; J gene: TRBJ1-3; V gene: TRBV30; clone size: .; CDR3 DNA: TGTGCCGGTTCCAGGGCTGGAAACACCATATATTTT; CDR3 protein: CAGSRAGNTIYF
D gene: .; J gene: TRBJ1-2; V gene: TRBV15; clone size: .; CDR3 DNA: TGTGCCACCAGCAGAGATCGGGGTGCCCTTAACTATGGCTACACCTTC; CDR3 protein: CATSRDRGALNYGYTF
D gene: .; J gene: TRBJ1-1; V gene: TRBV5-1; clone size: once; CDR3 DNA: TGCGCCAGCAGCACGGTGGGCACTGAAGCTTTCTTT; CDR3 protein: CASSTVGTEAFF
D gene: .; J gene: TRBJ1-5; V gene: TRBV19; clone size: .; CDR3 DNA: TGTGCCAGCCGGGGGGGGATCTATAGCAATCAGCCCCAGCATTTT; CDR3 protein: CASRGGIYSNQPQHF
D gene: TRBD1; J gene: TRBJ2-5; V gene: TRBV5-1; clone size: .; CDR3 DNA: TGCGCCAGCAGCGGGACAGGGAGGACCCAGTACTTC; CDR3 protein: CASSGTGRTQYF
D gene: .; J gene: TRBJ1-5; V gene: TRBV28; clone size: .; CDR3 DNA: TGTGCCAGCAAAAAGAATAGCAATCAGCCCCAGCATTTT; CDR3 protein: CASKKNSNQPQHF
D gene: .; J gene: TRBJ2-3; V gene: TRBV7-8; clone size: .; CDR3 DNA: TGTGCCAGCAGCCCCCGACGGACAGATACGCAGTATTTT; CDR3 protein: CASSPRRTDTQYF
D gene: TRBD1; J gene: TRBJ1-5; V gene: TRBV19; clone size: .; CDR3 DNA: TGTGCCACCGACAGGGTATTGGGCAATCAGCCCCAGCATTTT; CDR3 protein: CATDRVLGNQPQHF
D gene: .; J gene: TRBJ2-6; V gene: TRBV7-2; clone size: few; CDR3 DNA: TGTGCCAGCAGCCACACACCCACAAGACACCACAACGTCCTGACTTTC; CDR3 protein: CASSHTPTRHHNVLTF
D gene: TRBD1; J gene: TRBJ2-2; V gene: TRBV7-2; clone size: .; CDR3 DNA: TGTGCCAGCAGCCGAGGGGGCGTGAACACCGGGGAGCTGTTTTTT; CDR3 protein: CASSRGGVNTGELFF
D gene: .; J gene: TRBJ2-2; V gene: TRBV2; clone size: .; CDR3 DNA: TGTGCCAGCAGGCGGGGCCTTGGGACCGGGGAGCTGTTTTTT; CDR3 protein: CASRRGLGTGELFF
D gene: .; J gene: TRBJ2-6; V gene: TRBV27; clone size: .; CDR3 DNA: TGTGCCAGCAGACCTCCGGGACTTCGAGATGGGGTCAACGTCCTGACTTTC; CDR3 protein: CASRPPGLRDGVNVLTF
D gene: .; J gene: TRBJ1-2; V gene: TRBV5-1; clone size: .; CDR3 DNA: TGCGCCAGCAGCTTGGCGGGGGCCGACTATGGCTACACCTTC; CDR3 protein: CASSLAGADYGYTF
D gene: .; J gene: TRBJ2-7; V gene: TRBV29-1; clone size: .; CDR3 DNA: TGCAGCGCACGGACAGAGAACTCCTACGAGCAGTACTTC; CDR3 protein: CSARTENSYEQYF
D gene: TRBD1; J gene: TRBJ2-2; V gene: TRBV27; clone size: .; CDR3 DNA: TGTGCCAGCAGTTTAAAGGGACAGGGATCGAACACCGGGGAGCTGTTTTTT; CDR3 protein: CASSLKGQGSNTGELFF
D gene: .; J gene: TRBJ2-7; V gene: TRBV27; clone size: .; CDR3 DNA: TGTGCCAGCAGTCAATATTCGGGGGCGGGCTACGAGCAGTACTTC; CDR3 protein: CASSQYSGAGYEQYF
D gene: .; J gene: TRBJ1-2; V gene: TRBV10-3; clone size: .; CDR3 DNA: TGTGCCATCAGTGAGGGGGTAGACCGCTATGGCTACACCTTC; CDR3 protein: CAISEGVDRYGYTF
D gene: .; J gene: TRBJ1-2; V gene: TRBV7-9; clone size: .; CDR3 DNA: TGTGCCAGCAGCTTACAGACAGACTATGGCTACACCTTC; CDR3 protein: CASSLQTDYGYTF
D gene: .; J gene: TRBJ1-1; V gene: TRBV6-1; clone size: .; CDR3 DNA: TGTGCCAGCAGTGCTCAGCTCCTAAACACTGAAGCTTTCTTT; CDR3 protein: CASSAQLLNTEAFF
D gene: .; J gene: TRBJ1-1; V gene: TRBV5-1; clone size: .; CDR3 DNA: TGCGCCAGCAGCTTGGCACTCACCTTGAACACTGAAGCTTTCTTT; CDR3 protein: CASSLALTLNTEAFF
D gene: .; J gene: TRBJ2-2; V gene: TRBV6-1; clone size: .; CDR3 DNA: TGTGCCAGCGCCACAGAAAACACCGGGGAGCTGTTTTTT; CDR3 protein: CASATENTGELFF
D gene: TRBD1; J gene: TRBJ1-3; V gene: TRBV6-5; clone size: .; CDR3 DNA: TGTGCCAGCAGGAGGACAGGCTCTGGAAACACCATATATTTT; CDR3 protein: CASRRTGSGNTIYF
D gene: .; J gene: TRBJ1-5; V gene: TRBV5-1; clone size: .; CDR3 DNA: TGCGCCAGCAGCCCCGGGGGGGCAAGAAGCAATCAGCCCCAGCATTTT; CDR3 protein: CASSPGGARSNQPQHF